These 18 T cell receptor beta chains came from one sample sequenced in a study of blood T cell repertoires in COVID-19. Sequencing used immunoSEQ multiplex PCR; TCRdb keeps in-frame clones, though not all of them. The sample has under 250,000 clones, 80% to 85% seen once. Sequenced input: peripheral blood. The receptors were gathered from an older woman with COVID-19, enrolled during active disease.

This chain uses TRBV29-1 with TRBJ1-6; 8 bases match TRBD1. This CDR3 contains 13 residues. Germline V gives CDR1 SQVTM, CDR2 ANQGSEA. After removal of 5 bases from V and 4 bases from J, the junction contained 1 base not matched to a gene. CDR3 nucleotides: TGCAGCGTTCGGGACAGGTATAATTCACCCCTCCACTTT. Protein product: CSVRDRYNSPLHF.

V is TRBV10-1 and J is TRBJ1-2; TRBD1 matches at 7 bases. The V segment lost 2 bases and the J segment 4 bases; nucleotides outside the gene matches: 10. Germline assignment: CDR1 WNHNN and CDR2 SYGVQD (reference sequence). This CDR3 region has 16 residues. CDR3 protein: CASSEVTTGTSYGYTF. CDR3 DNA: TGCGCCAGCAGTGAGGTGACGACAGGGACATCCTATGGCTACACCTTC.

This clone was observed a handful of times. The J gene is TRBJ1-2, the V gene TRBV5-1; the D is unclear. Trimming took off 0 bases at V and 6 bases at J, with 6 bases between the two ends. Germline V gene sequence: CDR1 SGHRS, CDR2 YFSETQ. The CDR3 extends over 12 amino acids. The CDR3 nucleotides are TGCGCCAGCAGCTTGGGGCTGGATGGCTACACCTTC. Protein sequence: CASSLGLDGYTF.

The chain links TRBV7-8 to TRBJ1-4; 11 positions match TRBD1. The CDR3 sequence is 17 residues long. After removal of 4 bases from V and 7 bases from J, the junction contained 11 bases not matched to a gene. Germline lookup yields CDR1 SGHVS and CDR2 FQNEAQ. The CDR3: CASSSGQGALAVEKLFF. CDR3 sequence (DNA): TGTGCCAGCAGCTCCGGACAGGGGGCGCTGGCGGTTGAAAAACTGTTTTTT.

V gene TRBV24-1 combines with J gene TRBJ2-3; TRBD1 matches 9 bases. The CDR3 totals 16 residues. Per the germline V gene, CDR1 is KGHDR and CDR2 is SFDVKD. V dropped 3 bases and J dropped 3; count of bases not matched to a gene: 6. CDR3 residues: CATSDQTGGRTDTQYF. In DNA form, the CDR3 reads TGTGCCACCAGTGATCAAACAGGGGGCAGGACAGATACGCAGTATTTT.

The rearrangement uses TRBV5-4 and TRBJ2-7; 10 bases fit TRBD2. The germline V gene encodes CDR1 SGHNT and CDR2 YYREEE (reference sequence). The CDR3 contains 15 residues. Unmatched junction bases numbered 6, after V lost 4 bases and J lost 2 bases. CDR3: CASSPGTSETYEQYF. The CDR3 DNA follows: TGTGCCAGCAGCCCCGGGACTAGCGAAACCTACGAGCAGTACTTC.

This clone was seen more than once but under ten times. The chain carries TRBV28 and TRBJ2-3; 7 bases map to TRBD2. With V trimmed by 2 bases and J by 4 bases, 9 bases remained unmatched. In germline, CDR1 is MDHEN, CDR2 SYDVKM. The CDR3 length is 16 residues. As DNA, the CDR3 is TGTGCCAGCAGTTTAACGCCTCGACGGGAGGCAGATACGCAGTATTTT. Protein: CASSLTPRREADTQYF.

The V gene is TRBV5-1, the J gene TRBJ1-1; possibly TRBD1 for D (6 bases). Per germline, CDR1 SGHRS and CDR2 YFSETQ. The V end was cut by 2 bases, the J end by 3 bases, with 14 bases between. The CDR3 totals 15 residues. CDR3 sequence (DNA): TGCGCCAGCAGCTTCACAGGGTCAGGGGACACTGAAGCTTTCTTT. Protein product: CASSFTGSGDTEAFF.

CDR3 DNA sequence: TGTGCCACCAGTGACCGTGGACAGAACTATGGCTACACCTTC. This gives the protein CATSDRGQNYGYTF. The rearrangement uses TRBV24-1 and TRBJ1-2; the D gene is possibly TRBD1 (6 bases). The CDR3 has 14 residues. V lost 4 bases and J lost 2, with 10 bases in between. Germline CDR1 KGHDR, CDR2 SFDVKD.

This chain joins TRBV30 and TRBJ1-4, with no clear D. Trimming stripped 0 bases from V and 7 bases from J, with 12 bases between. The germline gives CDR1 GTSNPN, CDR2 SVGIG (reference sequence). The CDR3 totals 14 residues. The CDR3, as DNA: TGTGCCTGGAGTGTACGAAGGGAGAGTGAAAAACTGTTTTTT. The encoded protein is CAWSVRRESEKLFF.

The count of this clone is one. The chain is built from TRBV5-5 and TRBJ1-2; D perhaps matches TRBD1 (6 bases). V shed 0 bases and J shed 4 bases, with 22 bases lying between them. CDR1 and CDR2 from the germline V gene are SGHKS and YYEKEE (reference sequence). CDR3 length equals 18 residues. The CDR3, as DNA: TGTGCCAGCAGCTTGGAAAGAGGGGGACAACCAATCTCCTATGGCTACACCTTC. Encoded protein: CASSLERGGQPISYGYTF.

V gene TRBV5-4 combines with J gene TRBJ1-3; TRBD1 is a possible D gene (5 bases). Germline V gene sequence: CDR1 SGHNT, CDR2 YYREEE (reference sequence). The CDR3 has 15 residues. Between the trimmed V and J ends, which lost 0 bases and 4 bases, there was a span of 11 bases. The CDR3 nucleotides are TGTGCCAGCAGCTTGGAGCGGGGCGCGGGAAACACCATATATTTT. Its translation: CASSLERGAGNTIYF.

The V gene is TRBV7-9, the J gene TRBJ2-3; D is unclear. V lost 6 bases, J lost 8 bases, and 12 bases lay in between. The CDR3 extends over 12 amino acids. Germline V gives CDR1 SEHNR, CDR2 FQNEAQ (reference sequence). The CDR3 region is CASSSKISTQYF. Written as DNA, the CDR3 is TGTGCCAGCAGTTCAAAGATTAGTACGCAGTATTTT.

The CDR3 sequence is CATSRDEEGAFRTEAFF. The DNA of the CDR3 is TGTGCCACCAGCAGAGATGAGGAGGGGGCATTCAGGACTGAAGCTTTCTTT. This chain connects TRBV15 to TRBJ1-1; 7 positions match TRBD1. Losses at the gene ends were 0 bases for V and 5 bases for J; bases not matched to a gene: 12. This CDR3 spans 17 amino acids. The germline V gene encodes CDR1 LNHNV and CDR2 YYDKDF (reference sequence).

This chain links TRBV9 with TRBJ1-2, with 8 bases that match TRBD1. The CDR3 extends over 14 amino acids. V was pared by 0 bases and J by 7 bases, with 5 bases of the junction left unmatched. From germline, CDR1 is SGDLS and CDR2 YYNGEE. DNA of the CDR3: TGTGCCAGCAGCGTAGAGGACAGGGCGGGTGGCTACACCTTC. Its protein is CASSVEDRAGGYTF.

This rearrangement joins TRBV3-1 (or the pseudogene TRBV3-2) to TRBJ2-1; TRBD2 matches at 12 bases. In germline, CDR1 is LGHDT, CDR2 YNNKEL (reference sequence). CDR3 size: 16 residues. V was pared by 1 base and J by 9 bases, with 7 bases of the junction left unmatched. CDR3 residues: CASSQGGLAGFIEQFF. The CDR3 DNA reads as TGTGCCAGCAGCCAAGGAGGACTAGCGGGATTTATTGAGCAGTTCTTC.

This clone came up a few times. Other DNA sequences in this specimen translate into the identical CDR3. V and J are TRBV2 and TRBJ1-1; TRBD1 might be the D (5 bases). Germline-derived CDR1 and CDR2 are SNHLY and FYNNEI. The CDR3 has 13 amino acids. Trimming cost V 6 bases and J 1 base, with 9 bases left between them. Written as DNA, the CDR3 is TGTGCCAGCAGACTCACAGGGAACACTGAAGCTTTCTTT. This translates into CASRLTGNTEAFF.

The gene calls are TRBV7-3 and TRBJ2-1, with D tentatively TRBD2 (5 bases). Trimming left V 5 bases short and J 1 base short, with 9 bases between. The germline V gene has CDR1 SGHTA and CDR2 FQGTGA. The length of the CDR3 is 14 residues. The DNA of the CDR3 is TGTGCCAGCAGCACGACGGGATCCTACAATGAGCAGTTCTTC. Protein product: CASSTTGSYNEQFF.